The T cell receptor beta chain under discussion was sequenced for a study of T cell repertoires in cytomegalovirus infection. The overall study: From public TCR beta signatures came an indication of both CMV infection and matching HLA type.

General study findings and limits: Carriers of CMV plus the relevant HLA were identified by cumulative public TCR beta family frequency.

This clonotype was seen a few times. What it recognizes is unknown. TCRdb itself ran the reads through MiXCR, one entry per CDR3 protein. The sample carries hundreds of thousands of distinct CDR3 sequences, 40% to 50% recorded once. Germline CDR1 SGHVS, CDR2 FQNEAQ. Trimming shortened V by 5 bases and J by 8 bases, and 11 bases separated the two germline ends. There are 12 residues in the CDR3. J is TRBJ2-3 and V is TRBV7-8; possible D gene TRBD2, 6 bases. The source of this sequence is a human donor in good health (CMV status not recorded). Some clones in this sample may be carry-over from other donors' samples. The source was cultured PBMCs, collected from culture after CMV antigen stimulation. In nucleotides, the CDR3 is TGTGCCAGCAGCCCCCCGCGGGGTACGCAGTATTTT. Encoded protein: CASSPPRGTQYF.